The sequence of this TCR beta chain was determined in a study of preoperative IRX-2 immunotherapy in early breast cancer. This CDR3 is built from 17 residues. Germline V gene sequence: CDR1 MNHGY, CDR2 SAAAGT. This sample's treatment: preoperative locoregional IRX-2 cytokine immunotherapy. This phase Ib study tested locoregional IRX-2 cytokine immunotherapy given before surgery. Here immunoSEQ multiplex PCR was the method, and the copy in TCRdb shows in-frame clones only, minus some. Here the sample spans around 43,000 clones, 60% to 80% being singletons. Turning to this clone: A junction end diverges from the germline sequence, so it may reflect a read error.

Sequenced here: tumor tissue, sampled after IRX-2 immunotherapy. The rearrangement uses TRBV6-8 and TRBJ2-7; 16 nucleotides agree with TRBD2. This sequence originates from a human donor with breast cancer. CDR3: CAISTGTSGRALYEQYF. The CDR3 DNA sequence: TGTGCCATCAGTACCGGGACTAGCGGGAGGGCCCTTTACGAGCAGTACTTC.